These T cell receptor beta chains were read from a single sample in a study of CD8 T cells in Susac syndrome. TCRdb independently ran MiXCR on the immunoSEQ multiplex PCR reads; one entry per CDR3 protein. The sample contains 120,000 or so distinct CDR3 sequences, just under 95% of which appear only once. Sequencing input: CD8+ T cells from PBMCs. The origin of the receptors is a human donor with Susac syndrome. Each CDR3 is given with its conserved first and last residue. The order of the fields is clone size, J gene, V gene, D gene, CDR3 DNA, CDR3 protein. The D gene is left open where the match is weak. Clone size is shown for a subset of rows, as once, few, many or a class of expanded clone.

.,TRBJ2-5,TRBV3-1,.,TGTGCCAGCAGCCCCGGGGCCCGTTGGTACTTC,CASSPGARWYF
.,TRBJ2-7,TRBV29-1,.,TGCAGCGTTGACATCCCCCAGGGAGACTCCTACGAGCAGTACTTC,CSVDIPQGDSYEQYF
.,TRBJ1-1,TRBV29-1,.,TGCAGCGTTGAGTCTCCCAGAATGAACACTGAAGCTTTCTTT,CSVESPRMNTEAFF
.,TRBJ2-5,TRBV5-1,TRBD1,TGCGCCAGCAGCTTGCCAGGACAGGGGGCCAGGCAAGAGACCCAGTACTTC,CASSLPGQGARQETQYF
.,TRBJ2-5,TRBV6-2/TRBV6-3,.,TGTGCCAGTGGAAGGTCCATGGAGCGGGAGACCCAGTACTTC,CASGRSMERETQYF
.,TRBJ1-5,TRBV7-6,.,TGTGCCAGCAGCTTAGAGGCCAGGGACCAATCCCAGCATTTT,CASSLEARDQSQHF
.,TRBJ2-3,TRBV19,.,TGTGCCACTTCTGGTACATTCGCAGATACGCAGTATTTT,CATSGTFADTQYF
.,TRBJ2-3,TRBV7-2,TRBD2,TGTGCCAGCAGCTACCACCTGCCTAGCGGGGGTACAGATACGCAGTATTTT,CASSYHLPSGGTDTQYF
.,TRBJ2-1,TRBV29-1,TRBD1,TGCAGCGTTCAAGGACAGGTGGTCTACAATGAGCAGTTCTTC,CSVQGQVVYNEQFF
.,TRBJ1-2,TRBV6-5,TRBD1,TGTGCCAGCAGTTACTCGGCGGGACAGATCAACTATGGCTACACCTTC,CASSYSAGQINYGYTF
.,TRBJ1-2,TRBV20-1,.,TGCAGTGCTAGAGTCAAGGAAGGCTACACCTTC,CSARVKEGYTF
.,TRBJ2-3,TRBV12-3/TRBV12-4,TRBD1,TGTGCCAGCAGTCTCGGACAGGGGTTGGGCACAGATACGCAGTATTTT,CASSLGQGLGTDTQYF
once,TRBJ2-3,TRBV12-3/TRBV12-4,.,TGTGCCAGCAGTGACCCCGGGGGGCAAGGGTATACGCAGTATTTT,CASSDPGGQGYTQYF
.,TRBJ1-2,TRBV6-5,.,TGTGCCAGCAGCCCAACTCAGTCCTATGGCTACACCTTC,CASSPTQSYGYTF
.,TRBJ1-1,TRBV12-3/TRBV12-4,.,TGTGCCAGCAGATCCGACCTCTGGGAGACTGAAGCTTTCTTT,CASRSDLWETEAFF
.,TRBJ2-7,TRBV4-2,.,TGTGCCAGCAGCCAAGACAGGGGTCACTACGAGCAGTACTTC,CASSQDRGHYEQYF
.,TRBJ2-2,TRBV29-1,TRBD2,TGCAGCGTTGTCGACGGGGGGACCGGGGAGCTGTTTTTT,CSVVDGGTGELFF
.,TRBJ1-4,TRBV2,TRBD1,TGTGCCAGCAGGGAAAACAGGGGGATGTTTTTT,CASRENRGMFF
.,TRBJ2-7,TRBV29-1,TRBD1,TGCAGCGTGCTCGGACAGGCTGGACAGAGCTCCTACGAGCAGTACTTC,CSVLGQAGQSSYEQYF
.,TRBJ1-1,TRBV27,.,TGTGCCAGCAGTCCAATGACAGGTGAAGCTTTCTTT,CASSPMTGEAFF
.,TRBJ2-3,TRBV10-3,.,TGTGCCGCCACGGGCACAGATACGCAGTATTTT,CAATGTDTQYF
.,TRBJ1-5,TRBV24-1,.,TGTGCCACCAGTGAAACCGCTAGCAATCAGCCCCAGCATTTT,CATSETASNQPQHF
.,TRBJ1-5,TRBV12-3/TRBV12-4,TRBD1,TGTGCCAGCAGAGTGGTCTCCGGGACAGGGAGGCGTCAGCCCCAGCATTTT,CASRVVSGTGRRQPQHF
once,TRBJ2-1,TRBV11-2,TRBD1,TGTGCCAGCAGCTTCCCCGGACAGGGCCACAATGAGCAGTTCTTC,CASSFPGQGHNEQFF
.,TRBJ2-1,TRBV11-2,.,TGTGCCAGCAGCTTAGATGGGGAGGCCCATGAGCAGTTCTTC,CASSLDGEAHEQFF
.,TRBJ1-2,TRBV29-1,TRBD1,TGCAGCGTTGAATTGGAGAACAGGGGCAACGGCAGGGCCTATGGCTACACCTTC,CSVELENRGNGRAYGYTF
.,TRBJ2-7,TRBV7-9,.,TGTGCCAGCAGCTCCTCCGGGGAGCAGTACTTC,CASSSSGEQYF
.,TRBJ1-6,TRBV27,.,TGTGCCAGCAGACTCGCAGGGTATTCACCCCTCCACTTT,CASRLAGYSPLHF